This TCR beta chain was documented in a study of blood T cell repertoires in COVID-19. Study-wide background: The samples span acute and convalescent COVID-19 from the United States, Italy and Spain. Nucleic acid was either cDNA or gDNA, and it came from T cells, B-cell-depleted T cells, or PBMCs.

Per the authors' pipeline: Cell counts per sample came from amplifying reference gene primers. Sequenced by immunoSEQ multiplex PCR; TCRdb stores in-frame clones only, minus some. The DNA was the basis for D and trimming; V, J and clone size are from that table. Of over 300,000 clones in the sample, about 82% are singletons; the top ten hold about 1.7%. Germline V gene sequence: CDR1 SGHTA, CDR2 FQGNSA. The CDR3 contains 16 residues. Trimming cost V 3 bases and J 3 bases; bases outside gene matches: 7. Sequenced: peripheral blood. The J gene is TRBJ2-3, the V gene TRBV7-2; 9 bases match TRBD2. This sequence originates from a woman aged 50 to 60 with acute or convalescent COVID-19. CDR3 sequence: CASSFRAGGGTDTQYF. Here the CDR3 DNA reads TGTGCCAGCAGCTTTCGGGCGGGAGGGGGTACAGATACGCAGTATTTT.